The 17 T cell receptor beta chains below all came from one sample that was sequenced in a study of CD4 and CD8 cells across lung adenocarcinoma regions. From the PCR reads, TCRdb called clonotypes with MiXCR, one entry per CDR3 protein. The sample yields fewer than 20,000 distinct CDR3 sequences, 45% to 60% seen once. Sequenced material: CD8+ T cells from the center of a lung tumor. These receptors were collected from a female donor with lung adenocarcinoma. The CD4 and CD8 labels of this study may be unreliable.

The sample holds a few counts of this clonotype. V usage is TRBV12-3 or TRBV12-4 and J usage is TRBJ1-2, with a possible D match to TRBD1 (5 bases). This CDR3 is 17 amino acids long. Trimming took off 4 bases at V and 7 bases at J, with 25 bases between the two ends. The CDR3 DNA follows: TGTGCCAGCAGTTCCCGCCCTCTCTTGGGGGAAAGGTCTGGCTACACCTTC. Translated: CASSSRPLLGERSGYTF.

This chain links TRBV6-5 with TRBJ2-5; TRBD2 is a possible D gene (5 bases). Trimming shortened V by 2 bases and J by 13 bases, and 20 bases separated the two germline ends. Looked up from germline, CDR1 is MNHEY and CDR2 is SVGAGI. This CDR3 region has 14 residues. CDR3 bases: TGTGCCAGCAGTTACGTCGGGAACACCGGGGAGCTGTACTTC. This sequence encodes CASSYVGNTGELYF.

The genes are TRBV7-2 and TRBJ2-1; D gene ambiguous. Germline-derived CDR1 and CDR2 are SGHTA and FQGNSA. The CDR3 has 13 residues. V dropped 4 bases and J dropped 7 bases, with 11 bases sitting between them. CDR3 bases: TGTGCCAGCAGCTCCCCAATGGGGAATGAGCAGTTCTTC. Protein product: CASSSPMGNEQFF.

As concerns this clonotype: At one boundary the junction diverges from the germline segment, which might be a read error. The chain uses TRBV10-3 and TRBJ2-5; 7 nucleotides match TRBD2. The CDR3 totals 15 residues. From germline, CDR1 is ENHRY and CDR2 SYGVKD. The DNA of the CDR3 is TGTTGCGGGGGTCACGGAGGCCGCGGCCAAGACACCCAGTACTTC. Translating gives CCGGHGGRGQDTQYF.

This clonotype has only a few counts. The chain combines TRBV7-6 with TRBJ2-5; D not resolved. Trimming stripped 1 base from V and 3 bases from J, with 6 bases between. Per germline, CDR1 SGHVS and CDR2 FNYEAQ. The CDR3 is 13 amino acids. This CDR3 is CASSLGVEETQYF. Written as DNA, the CDR3 is TGTGCCAGCAGCTTAGGGGTGGAAGAGACCCAGTACTTC.

The CDR3 loop reads CASSYPGGGLLNEQFF. CDR3 nucleotide sequence: TGTGCCAGCAGTTACCCAGGGGGCGGGTTACTTAATGAGCAGTTCTTC. The V and J genes are TRBV6-9 and TRBJ2-1, with 8 nucleotides matching TRBD1. Germline trimming cut 3 bases from V and 7 bases from J; bases unmatched to any gene: 11. The CDR3 covers 16 residues. Germline V gives CDR1 MNHGY, CDR2 SVAAGI.

This chain joins TRBV6-1 and TRBJ2-1; 11 positions agree with TRBD2. Trimming at V came to 2 bases and at J to 5 bases, leaving 2 bases not matched to a gene. The CDR3 spans 15 residues. Per the germline V gene, CDR1 is MNHNS and CDR2 is SASEGT. CDR3 bases: TGTGCCAGCAGTGAAACGGGACTAGCGGACAATGAGCAGTTCTTC. Translated: CASSETGLADNEQFF.

This sequence joins TRBV27 and TRBJ2-3; tentatively, D is TRBD2 (6 bases). V was shortened by 5 bases and J by 12 bases, with 24 bases between the two germline ends. In germline, CDR1 is MNHEY, CDR2 SMNVEV (reference sequence). This CDR3 region has 15 residues. CDR3 loop: CASSLSSADTDIQYF. In nucleotides, the CDR3 is TGTGCCAGCAGTCTCTCTAGCGCTGACACAGATATTCAGTATTTT.

This clonotype was seen ten or more times. The chain recombines TRBV10-1 with TRBJ2-7; D is unresolved. V gave up 2 bases and J gave up 2 bases, with 4 bases separating them. This CDR3 has 12 residues. CDR1 is WNHNN and CDR2 is SYGVQD in the germline V gene (reference sequence). CDR3 region: CASSEPTYEQYF. The CDR3 region has the DNA TGCGCCAGCAGTGAGCCCACCTACGAGCAGTACTTC.

The gene calls are TRBV11-2 and TRBJ2-1; 12 nucleotides line up with TRBD2. CDR1 is SGHAT and CDR2 is FQNNGV in the germline V gene. J gave up 10 bases and V 5 bases, and 12 bases lay outside the gene matches. The CDR3 spans 16 residues. CDR3 in DNA: TGTGCCAGCAGCCCATCCGGGACTAGCGGGCGATGGGAGCAGTTCTTC. As protein: CASSPSGTSGRWEQFF.

With regard to this clonotype: Relative to the germline gene, one junction end is altered; a read error may explain this. J is TRBJ2-3 and V is TRBV25-1; D possibly corresponds to TRBD2 (5 bases). The last part of the DNA fits TRBJ2-7 better; the J call may be wrong. Germline loops: CDR1 MGHDK, CDR2 SYGVNS. This CDR3 is built from 16 residues. CDR3 sequence reads: CASRESGSSSTDTQYF. The CDR3 DNA reads as TGTGCCAGCCGTGAATCGGGTTCGTCTAGCACAGATACGCAGTACTTC.

This clonotype showed up just a few times. The rearrangement uses TRBV9 and TRBJ2-7; the match to TRBD2 covers 7 bases. Germline lookup yields CDR1 SGDLS and CDR2 YYNGEE. CDR3 size: 15 residues. The ends lost 1 base at V and 4 bases at J; junction bases unmatched: 8. The CDR3 nucleotides are TGTGCCAGCAGCGTAAGCGGGACGGGCCCATACGAGCAGTACTTC. It codes for CASSVSGTGPYEQYF.

There are a few counts of this clonotype. The J gene is TRBJ2-1, the V gene TRBV6-1; 15 bases line up with TRBD2. With 8 bases clipped from V and 2 bases from J, the junction kept 10 bases outside the gene matches. Germline V CDR1 and CDR2: MNHNS, SASEGT. The CDR3 length is 18 residues. CDR3 nucleotides: TGTGCCAGCGATTTAGGACTAGCGGGGGGGCGGACCTACAATGAGCAGTTCTTC. This sequence encodes CASDLGLAGGRTYNEQFF.

This clonotype counts as medium-sized. This chain joins TRBV12-3 or TRBV12-4 and TRBJ2-3; D is undetermined. V lost 7 bases to trimming and J lost 4 bases, with 15 bases between them. CDR3 length: 14 residues. CDR3 amino acids: CASTAPLSADTQYF. The CDR3 DNA reads TGTGCCAGCACGGCGCCCTTAAGCGCAGATACGCAGTATTTT.

The genes are TRBV7-2 and TRBJ2-2; 9 bases match TRBD1. The germline V gene encodes CDR1 SGHTA and CDR2 FQGNSA. The CDR3 contains 18 residues. With 1 base clipped from V and 5 bases from J, the junction kept 11 bases outside the gene matches. The CDR3 DNA reads TGTGCCAGCAGCTTAGGGGCGGACAGGGGATGGGGAACCGGGGAGCTGTTTTTT. This sequence encodes CASSLGADRGWGTGELFF.

Points on this clonotype: The junction differs from germline at one of its ends, possibly a read error. The chain carries TRBV25-1 and TRBJ2-3; possibly TRBD2 for D (6 bases). The length of the CDR3 is 16 residues. Germline CDR1 reads MGHDK; CDR2 reads SYGVNS. CDR3 loop: CASRDSVPGATDTQYF. The CDR3 region has the DNA TGTGCGAGCCGCGACTCGGTGCCGGGAGCCACAGACACGCAGTATTTT.

As regards this clonotype: A much larger clone lies a single base off, so this may be a read error. The V call is TRBV4-3, the J call TRBJ2-3; D unclear. The DNA matches TRBJ2-1 better at its end, which makes the J call doubtful. Germline CDR1 is LGHNA and CDR2 is YSLEER. The CDR3 is 16 amino acids. The CDR3 nucleotides are TGCGCCAGCAGCCAAGATATACCGGGCCCTTCCTACGAGCAGTTCTTC. Protein: CASSQDIPGPSYEQFF.